This entry concerns a single TCR beta chain. Its target is not known. Unique molecular identifiers were used in preparing the TCRbeta library. TCRdb called the PCR reads again in MiXCR, with one record for every CDR3 protein. In the table there are hundreds of thousands of distinct CDR3 sequences, 10% to 15% of which are singletons. The data derive from a study of T-cell reconstitution after alpha-beta-depleted transplantation in children. Regarding the study as a whole: Diversity of TCRbeta at day 60 was high in some patients, arising from surviving recipient T cells and thymic progenitors.

The sample in question was PBMCs, mostly from graft donor cells, obtained 360 days after TCRalphabeta/CD19-depleted stem cell transplant. The receptor's source is a male patient under 18 who had a stem cell transplant for acute myeloid leukemia, so the T cells may come from the graft donor.

CDR3: CSVLQLKSNTGELFF. CDR3 sequence (DNA): TGCAGCGTCCTCCAACTCAAATCGAACACCGGGGAGCTGTTTTTT. The chain couples TRBV29-1 to TRBJ2-2; D is unclear. The V end was cut by 6 bases, the J end by 0 bases, with 14 bases between. This CDR3 has 15 amino acids. Germline lookup yields CDR1 SQVTM and CDR2 ANQGSEA.